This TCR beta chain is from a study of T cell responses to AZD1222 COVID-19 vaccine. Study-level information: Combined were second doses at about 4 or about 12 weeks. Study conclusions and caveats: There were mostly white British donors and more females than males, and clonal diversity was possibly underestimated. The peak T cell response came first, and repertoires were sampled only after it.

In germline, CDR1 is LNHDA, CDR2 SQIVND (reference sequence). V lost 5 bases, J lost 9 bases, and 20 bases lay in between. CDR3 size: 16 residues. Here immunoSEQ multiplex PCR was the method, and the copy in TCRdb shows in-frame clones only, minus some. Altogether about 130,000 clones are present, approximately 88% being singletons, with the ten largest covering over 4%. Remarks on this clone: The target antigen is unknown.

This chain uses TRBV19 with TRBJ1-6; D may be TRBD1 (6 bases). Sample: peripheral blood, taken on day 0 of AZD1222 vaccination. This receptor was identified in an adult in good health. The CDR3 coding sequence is TGTGCCAGTAGTCTTCGGGACATAACAGGACGTTCACCCCTCCACTTT. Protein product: CASSLRDITGRSPLHF.